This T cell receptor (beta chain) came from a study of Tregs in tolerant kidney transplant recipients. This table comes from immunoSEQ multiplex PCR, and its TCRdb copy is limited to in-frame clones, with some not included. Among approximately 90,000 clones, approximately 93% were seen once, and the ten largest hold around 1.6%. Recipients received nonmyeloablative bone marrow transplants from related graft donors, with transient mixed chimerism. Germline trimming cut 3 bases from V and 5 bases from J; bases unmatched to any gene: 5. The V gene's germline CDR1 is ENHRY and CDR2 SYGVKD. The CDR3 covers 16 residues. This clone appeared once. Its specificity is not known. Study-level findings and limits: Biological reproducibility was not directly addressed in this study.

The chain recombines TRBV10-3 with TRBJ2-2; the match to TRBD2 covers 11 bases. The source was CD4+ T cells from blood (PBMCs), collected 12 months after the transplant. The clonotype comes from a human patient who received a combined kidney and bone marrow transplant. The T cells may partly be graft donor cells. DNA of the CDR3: TGTGCCATCAGTGAACAACTAGCGGGGGTTACCGGGGAGCTGTTTTTT. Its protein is CAISEQLAGVTGELFF.